A single sample gave rise to the 5 T cell receptor beta chains below, sequenced in a study of regulatory T cells in long-lasting Graves disease. Extracted PBMC RNA gave rise to the TCR library. MiXCR was run by TCRdb on the reads, yielding one entry per CDR3 protein. Seen here are around 1,200 distinct CDR3 sequences, approximately 80% observed once, and the top ten hold more than 10%. The material sequenced was peripheral blood mononuclear cells (PBMCs), taken with antithyroid drug treatment, in newly diagnosed or persistent Graves disease (not recorded which). The receptors were sampled from a woman aged 35-60 years with Graves disease.

V is TRBV4-2 and J is TRBJ2-1; 8 nucleotides agree with TRBD2. CDR1 LGHNA and CDR2 YNFKEQ come from the germline V gene. The CDR3 runs to 13 residues. Trimming at V came to 4 bases and at J to 6 bases, leaving 2 bases not matched to a gene. The CDR3 DNA follows: TGTGCCAGCAGCCTTAGCGGGGCCAATGAGCAGTTCTTC. Amino acids: CASSLSGANEQFF.

The rearrangement joins TRBV12-3 or TRBV12-4 to TRBJ2-3; maybe TRBD1 (6 bases). V was trimmed by 6 bases and J by 3 bases, leaving 10 bases between them. The CDR3 sequence is 13 residues long. The CDR3 spells CASRQQGTDTQYF. The CDR3 region has the DNA TGTGCCAGCAGACAACAGGGAACAGATACGCAGTATTTT.

The chain recombines TRBV28 with TRBJ2-3; TRBD2 is a possible D gene (6 bases). Germline V CDR1 and CDR2: MDHEN, SYDVKM. The ends were cut back, 8 bases at V and 0 bases at J, with 6 bases in the middle. CDR3 size: 12 residues. The CDR3 region is CASGTSTDTQYF. CDR3 in DNA: TGTGCCAGCGGGACTAGCACAGATACGCAGTATTTT.

CDR3 sequence (DNA): TGTGCCAGCAGCTCCGGGACCGGCAGCTCCTACGAGCAGTACTTC. Translation: CASSSGTGSSYEQYF. The V call is TRBV7-2, the J call TRBJ2-7; D may match TRBD1 or TRBD2 (5 bases each). CDR3 length: 15 residues. Between the trimmed V and J ends, which lost 4 bases and 0 bases, there was a span of 13 bases. CDR1 is SGHTA and CDR2 is FQGNSA in the germline V gene.

The rearrangement joins TRBV7-6 to TRBJ1-1; D perhaps matches TRBD1 (6 bases). Trimming left V 5 bases short and J 5 bases short, with 21 bases between. Germline CDR1 is SGHVS and CDR2 is FNYEAQ. This CDR3 spans 16 amino acids. The CDR3 DNA reads as TGTGCCAGCAGCCTCCGAAGTCGGGGGGCAGGGACTGAAGCTTTCTTT. Protein sequence: CASSLRSRGAGTEAFF.